This T cell receptor (beta chain) was sequenced for a study of STAT5B mutations in CD4+ large granular lymphocyte leukemia. Method: immunoSEQ multiplex PCR; TCRdb's copy keeps in-frame clones and lacks some. The profile covers about 23,000 clones, with around three quarters appearing a single time and 0.42% taken by the ten largest. The source material was CD4+ T cells from blood buffy coats. This clonotype was obtained from a human donor in good health.

The CDR3 protein is CASSSDHLYEQFF. DNA of the CDR3: TGTGCCAGTAGTAGTGACCATTTGTATGAGCAGTTCTTC. The chain links TRBV19 to TRBJ2-1, with no clear D. CDR1 LNHDA and CDR2 SQIVND come from the germline V gene (reference sequence). V was pared by 4 bases and J by 8 bases, with 12 bases between. This CDR3 is 13 amino acids long.